This entry lists 13 T cell receptor beta chains sequenced from one sample in a study of shared clonotypes between healthy human individuals. Repertoires were generated with immunoSEQ multiplex PCR, while TCRdb's copy carries only in-frame clones and drops some. The top ten clones hold more than 0.1% of a sample with 2 million to 2.5 million clones, 90% to 96% of them seen once. Source material: naive CD4+ T cells sorted from blood. Subset indicated: CD45RA+ positively selected. The origin of the receptors is a man younger than 35 in good health.

V is TRBV9 and J is TRBJ2-5; 11 bases line up with TRBD2. This CDR3 has 18 residues. J lost 3 bases, V lost 4 bases, and 14 bases had no gene match. Germline CDR1 SGDLS, CDR2 YYNGEE. Written as DNA, the CDR3 is TGTGCCAGCAGCCCCCGATTAGCGGGAGGGCATACTAAAGAGACCCAGTACTTC. Its translation is CASSPRLAGGHTKETQYF.

The gene calls are TRBV5-6 and TRBJ2-1; 7 bases agree with TRBD2. V was clipped by 3 bases and J by 4 bases; unmatched bases: 13. The CDR3 has 17 amino acids. Germline V gives CDR1 SGHDT, CDR2 YYEEEE. Here the CDR3 reads CASSSITGTAGYNEQFF. CDR3 nucleotide sequence: TGTGCCAGCAGCTCGATAACTGGTACAGCGGGATACAATGAGCAGTTCTTC.

The gene calls are TRBV11-2 and TRBJ2-7; D remains unclear. This CDR3 comprises 14 residues. Germline CDR1 SGHAT, CDR2 FQNNGV. V gave up 2 bases and J gave up 3 bases, with 11 bases separating them. CDR3 coding DNA: TGTGCCAGCAGCTTAAGGCTAGTAGGCTACGAGCAGTACTTC. Its translation: CASSLRLVGYEQYF.

V and J are TRBV6-5 and TRBJ1-2, with D tentatively TRBD1 (5 bases). Per the germline V gene, CDR1 is MNHEY and CDR2 is SVGAGI. V was shortened by 0 bases and J by 7 bases, with 12 bases between the two germline ends. The length of the CDR3 is 14 residues. CDR3: CASSYSDRGVGYTF. The CDR3 nucleotides read TGTGCCAGCAGTTACTCGGATCGGGGGGTTGGCTACACCTTC.

The chain uses TRBV2 and TRBJ2-3; either TRBD1 or TRBD2 may supply D (6 bases each). The CDR3 sequence is 13 residues long. CDR1 and CDR2 (germline): SNHLY, FYNNEI. V was clipped by 7 bases and J by 3 bases, with 11 bases between them. CDR3 nucleotide sequence: TGTGCCAGCAAAGAGGGGGGAACAGATACGCAGTATTTT. This gives the protein CASKEGGTDTQYF.

This clone was seen only a few times. The chain employs TRBV30 and TRBJ1-6, with D maybe TRBD1 (6 bases). Germline loops: CDR1 GTSNPN, CDR2 SVGIG (reference sequence). V lost 2 bases and J lost 5, with 13 bases in between. This CDR3 comprises 15 residues. The CDR3 nucleotides read TGTGCCTGGAGTTCCCGGCAGGGGCATAATTCACCCCTCCACTTT. Translation gives CAWSSRQGHNSPLHF. The entire variable domain, with the rest obtained from reference TRBV30 and TRBJ1-6, is as follows: SQTIHQWPATLVQPVGSPLSLECTVEGTSNPNLYWYRQAAGRGLQLLFYSVGIGQISSEVPQNLSASRPQDRQFILSSKKLLLSDSGFYLCAWSSRQGHNSPLHFGNGTRLTVT.

The chain carries TRBV18 and TRBJ2-3; no definite D call. V was trimmed by 6 bases and J by 3 bases, leaving 19 bases between them. This CDR3 region has 16 residues. CDR1 and CDR2 (germline): KGHSH, LQKENI. The CDR3 nucleotides read TGTGCCAGCTCTCCATTTAGGCCGGACGTGACAGATACGCAGTATTTT. Its translation is CASSPFRPDVTDTQYF.

This clone was counted a single time. This chain links TRBV28 with TRBJ2-5; 10 positions agree with TRBD1. This CDR3 comprises 14 residues. Germline V gene lookup returns CDR1 MDHEN and CDR2 SYDVKM. J gave up 2 bases and V 7 bases, and 4 bases lay outside the gene matches. Written as DNA, the CDR3 is TGTGCCAGCACGACAGGGGGCACACAAGAGACCCAGTACTTC. It encodes CASTTGGTQETQYF.

This chain links TRBV9 with TRBJ2-1; 8 positions agree with TRBD1. In germline, CDR1 is SGDLS, CDR2 YYNGEE. The CDR3 contains 16 residues. Unmatched junction bases numbered 10, after V lost 4 bases and J lost 4 bases. The CDR3 coding sequence is TGTGCCAGCAGCCTACTAGGACAGGGACCGTACAATGAGCAGTTCTTC. Translating gives CASSLLGQGPYNEQFF.

V usage is TRBV5-1 and J usage is TRBJ2-3; tentative D call: TRBD2 (6 bases). CDR1 is SGHRS and CDR2 is YFSETQ in the germline V gene. The V end was cut by 4 bases, the J end by 0 bases, with 18 bases between. This CDR3 spans 17 amino acids. The CDR3 nucleotides are TGCGCCAGCAGCCTGGGTTATAGCGGACTTAGCACAGATACGCAGTATTTT. Translation: CASSLGYSGLSTDTQYF.

The chain is built from TRBV6-5 and TRBJ2-3; D is uncertain. The V end was cut by 2 bases, the J end by 6 bases, with 15 bases between. The CDR3 consists of 15 residues. Germline V gene sequence: CDR1 MNHEY, CDR2 SVGAGI. The CDR3 DNA sequence: TGTGCCAGCAGTTACAAGTGGACGAATGAGGATACGCAGTATTTT. This gives the protein CASSYKWTNEDTQYF.

This chain links TRBV29-1 with TRBJ2-1; 12 bases agree with TRBD2. This CDR3 is 15 amino acids long. V shed 1 base, J shed 3 bases, and the junction held 1 base outside the gene matches. Germline V gives CDR1 SQVTM, CDR2 ANQGSEA. The CDR3 sequence is CSVEGTSGIYNEQFF. Here the CDR3 DNA reads TGCAGCGTTGAAGGGACTAGCGGGATCTACAATGAGCAGTTCTTC.

In regard to this clone: The germline gene is not matched at one end of the junction; a read error may be the cause. This chain uses TRBV7-7 with TRBJ2-2, with D possibly called TRBD1 or TRBD2 (5 bases each). Germline V lookup: CDR1 SSHAT, CDR2 FNYEAQ (reference sequence). The CDR3 contains 13 residues. The CDR3 loop is CASSEGRIGELFF. The CDR3 region has the DNA TGTGCTAGCAGCGAGGGACGTATCGGGGAGCTGTTTTTT.